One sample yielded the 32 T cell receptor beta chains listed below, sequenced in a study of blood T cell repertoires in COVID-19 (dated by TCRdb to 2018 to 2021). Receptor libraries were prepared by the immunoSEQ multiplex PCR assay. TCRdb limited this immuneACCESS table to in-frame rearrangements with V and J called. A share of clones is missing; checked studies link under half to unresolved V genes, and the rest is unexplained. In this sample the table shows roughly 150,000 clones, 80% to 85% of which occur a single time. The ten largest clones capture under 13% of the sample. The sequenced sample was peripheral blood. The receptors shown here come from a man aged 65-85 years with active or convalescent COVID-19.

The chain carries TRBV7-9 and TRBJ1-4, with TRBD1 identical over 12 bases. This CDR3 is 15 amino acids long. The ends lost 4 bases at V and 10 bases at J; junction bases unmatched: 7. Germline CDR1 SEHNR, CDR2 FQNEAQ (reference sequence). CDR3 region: CASSSGTGGRRKLFF. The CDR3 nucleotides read TGTGCCAGCAGCTCTGGGACAGGGGGCAGAAGAAAACTGTTTTTT.

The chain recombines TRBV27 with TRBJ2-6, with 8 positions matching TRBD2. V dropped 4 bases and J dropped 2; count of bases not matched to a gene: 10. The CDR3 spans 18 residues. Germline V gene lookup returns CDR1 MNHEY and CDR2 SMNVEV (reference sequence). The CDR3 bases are TGTGCCAGCAGTTGGTTAGCGGGAAATAGTGCTGGGGCCAACGTCCTGACTTTC. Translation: CASSWLAGNSAGANVLTF.

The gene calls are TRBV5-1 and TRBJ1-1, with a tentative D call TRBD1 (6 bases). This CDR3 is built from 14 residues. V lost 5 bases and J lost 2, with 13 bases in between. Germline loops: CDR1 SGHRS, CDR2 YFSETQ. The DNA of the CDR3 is TGCGCCAGCAGTCCAGGGGATTTTAACACTGAAGCTTTCTTT. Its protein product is CASSPGDFNTEAFF.

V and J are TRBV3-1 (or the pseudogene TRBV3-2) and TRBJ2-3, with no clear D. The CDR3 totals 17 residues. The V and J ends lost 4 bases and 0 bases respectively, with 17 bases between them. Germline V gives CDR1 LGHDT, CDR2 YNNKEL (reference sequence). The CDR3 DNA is TGTGCCAGCAGCCCATCACTCTCTCGACAAAGCACAGATACGCAGTATTTT. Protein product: CASSPSLSRQSTDTQYF.

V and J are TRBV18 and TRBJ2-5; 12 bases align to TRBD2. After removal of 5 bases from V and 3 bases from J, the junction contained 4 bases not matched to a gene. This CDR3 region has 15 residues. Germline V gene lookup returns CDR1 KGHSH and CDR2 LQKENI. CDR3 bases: TGTGCCAGCTCATTCGGACTAGCGGGAAAAGAGACCCAGTACTTC. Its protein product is CASSFGLAGKETQYF.

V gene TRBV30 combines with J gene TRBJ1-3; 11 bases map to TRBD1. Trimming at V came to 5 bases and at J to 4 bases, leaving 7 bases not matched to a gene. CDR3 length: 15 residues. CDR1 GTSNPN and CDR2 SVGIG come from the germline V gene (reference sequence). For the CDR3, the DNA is TGTGCCTGGGGCGGACAGGGGGCGAGGGGAAACACCATATATTTT. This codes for CAWGGQGARGNTIYF.

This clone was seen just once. The CDR3 DNA reads TGTGCCAGCAGTCTCGGGACAGAAGCCAAAAACATTCAGTACTTC. It codes for CASSLGTEAKNIQYF. V and J are TRBV27 and TRBJ2-4, with 7 bases matching TRBD1. Germline V lookup: CDR1 MNHEY, CDR2 SMNVEV (reference sequence). The CDR3 totals 15 residues. Losses at the gene ends were 5 bases for V and 0 bases for J; bases not matched to a gene: 4.

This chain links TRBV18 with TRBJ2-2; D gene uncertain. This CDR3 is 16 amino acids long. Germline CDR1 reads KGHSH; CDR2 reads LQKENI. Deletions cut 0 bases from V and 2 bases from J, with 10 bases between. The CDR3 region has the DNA TGTGCCAGCTCACCACCGAATGGAGCTAACACCGGGGAGCTGTTTTTT. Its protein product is CASSPPNGANTGELFF.

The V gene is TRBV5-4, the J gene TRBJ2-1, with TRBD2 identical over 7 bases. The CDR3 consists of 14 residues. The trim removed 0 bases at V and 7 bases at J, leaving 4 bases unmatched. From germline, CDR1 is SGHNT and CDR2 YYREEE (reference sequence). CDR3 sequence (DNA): TGTGCCAGCAGCTTGGGGGGGGGTTTAAATGAGCAGTTCTTC. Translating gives CASSLGGGLNEQFF.

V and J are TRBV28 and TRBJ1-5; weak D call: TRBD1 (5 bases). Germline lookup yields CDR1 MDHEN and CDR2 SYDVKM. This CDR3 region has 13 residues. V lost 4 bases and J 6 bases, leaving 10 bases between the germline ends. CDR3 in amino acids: CASSWDWGQPQHF. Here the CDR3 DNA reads TGTGCCAGCAGTTGGGACTGGGGTCAGCCCCAGCATTTT.

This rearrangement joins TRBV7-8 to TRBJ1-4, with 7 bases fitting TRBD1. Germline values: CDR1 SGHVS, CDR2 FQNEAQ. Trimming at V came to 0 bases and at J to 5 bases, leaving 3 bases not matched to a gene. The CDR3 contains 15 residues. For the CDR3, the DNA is TGTGCCAGCAGCTTAGCGAGGGGGCAGAATGAAAAACTGTTTTTT. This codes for CASSLARGQNEKLFF.

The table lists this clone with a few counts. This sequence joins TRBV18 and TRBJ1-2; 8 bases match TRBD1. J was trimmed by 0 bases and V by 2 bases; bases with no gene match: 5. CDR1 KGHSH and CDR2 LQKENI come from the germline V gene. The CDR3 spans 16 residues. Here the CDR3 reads CASSPTTGGPNYGYTF. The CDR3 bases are TGTGCCAGCTCACCAACCACAGGGGGTCCTAACTATGGCTACACCTTC.

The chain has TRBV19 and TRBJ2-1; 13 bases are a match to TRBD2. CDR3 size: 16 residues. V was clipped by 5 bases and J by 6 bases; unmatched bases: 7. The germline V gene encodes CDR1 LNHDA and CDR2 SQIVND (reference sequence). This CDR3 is CASSGGGTSGINEQFF. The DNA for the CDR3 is TGTGCCAGTAGTGGCGGCGGGACTAGCGGGATCAATGAGCAGTTCTTC.

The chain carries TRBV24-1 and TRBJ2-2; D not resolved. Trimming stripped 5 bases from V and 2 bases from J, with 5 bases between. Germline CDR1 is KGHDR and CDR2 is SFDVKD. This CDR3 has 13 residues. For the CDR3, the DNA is TGTGCCACCAGTGGGCTTAACACCGGGGAGCTGTTTTTT. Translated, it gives CATSGLNTGELFF.

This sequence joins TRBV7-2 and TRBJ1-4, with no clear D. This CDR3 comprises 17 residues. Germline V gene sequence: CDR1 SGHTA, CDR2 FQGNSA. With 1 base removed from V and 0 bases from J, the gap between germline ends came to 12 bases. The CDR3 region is CASSLVVDIATNEKLFF. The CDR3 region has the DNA TGTGCCAGCAGCTTAGTTGTAGACATTGCAACTAATGAAAAACTGTTTTTT.

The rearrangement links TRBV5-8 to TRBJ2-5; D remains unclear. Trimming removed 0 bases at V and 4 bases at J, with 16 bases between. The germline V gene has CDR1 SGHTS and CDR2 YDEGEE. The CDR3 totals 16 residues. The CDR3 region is CASSLGGLTAGETQYF. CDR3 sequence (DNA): TGTGCCAGCAGCTTGGGAGGCCTCACGGCCGGAGAGACCCAGTACTTC.

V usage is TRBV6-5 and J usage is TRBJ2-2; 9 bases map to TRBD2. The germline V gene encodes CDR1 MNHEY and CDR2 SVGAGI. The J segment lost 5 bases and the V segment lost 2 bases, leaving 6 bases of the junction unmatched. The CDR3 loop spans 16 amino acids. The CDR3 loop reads CASSYSGGQRTGELFF. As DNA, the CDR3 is TGTGCCAGCAGTTACAGCGGGGGGCAACGAACCGGGGAGCTGTTTTTT.

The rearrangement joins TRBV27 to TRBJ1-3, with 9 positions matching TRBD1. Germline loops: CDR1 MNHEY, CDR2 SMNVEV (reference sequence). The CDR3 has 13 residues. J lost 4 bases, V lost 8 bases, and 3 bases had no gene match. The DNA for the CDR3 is TGTGCCAGCGGGGACAGGGCCGGAAACACCATATATTTT. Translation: CASGDRAGNTIYF.

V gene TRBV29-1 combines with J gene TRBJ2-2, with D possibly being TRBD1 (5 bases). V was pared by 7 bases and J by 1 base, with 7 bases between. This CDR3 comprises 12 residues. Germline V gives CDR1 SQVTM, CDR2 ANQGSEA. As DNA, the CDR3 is TGCAGCGCCACAGGGAACACCGGGGAGCTGTTTTTT. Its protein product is CSATGNTGELFF.

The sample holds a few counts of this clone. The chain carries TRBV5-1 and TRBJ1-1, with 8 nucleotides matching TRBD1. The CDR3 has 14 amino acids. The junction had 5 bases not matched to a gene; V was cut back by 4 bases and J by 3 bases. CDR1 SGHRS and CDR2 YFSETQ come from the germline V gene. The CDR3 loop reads CASSQQTGDTEAFF. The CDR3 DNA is TGCGCCAGCAGCCAACAGACAGGGGACACTGAAGCTTTCTTT.

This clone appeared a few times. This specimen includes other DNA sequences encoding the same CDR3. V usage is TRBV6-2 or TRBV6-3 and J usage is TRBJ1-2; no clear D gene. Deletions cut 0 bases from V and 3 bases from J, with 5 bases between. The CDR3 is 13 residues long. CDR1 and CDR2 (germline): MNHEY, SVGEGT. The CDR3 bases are TGTGCCAGCAGTTACTCACCGGACTATGGCTACACCTTC. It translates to CASSYSPDYGYTF.

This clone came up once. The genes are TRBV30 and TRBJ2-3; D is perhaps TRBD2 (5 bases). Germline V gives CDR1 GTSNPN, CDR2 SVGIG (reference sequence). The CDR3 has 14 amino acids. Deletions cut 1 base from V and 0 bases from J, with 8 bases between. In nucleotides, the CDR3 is TGTGCCTGGAGTGCTGGCGGGAGCACAGATACGCAGTATTTT. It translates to CAWSAGGSTDTQYF. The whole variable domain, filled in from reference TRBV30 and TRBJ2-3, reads SQTIHQWPATLVQPVGSPLSLECTVEGTSNPNLYWYRQAAGRGLQLLFYSVGIGQISSEVPQNLSASRPQDRQFILSSKKLLLSDSGFYLCAWSAGGSTDTQYFGPGTRLTVL.

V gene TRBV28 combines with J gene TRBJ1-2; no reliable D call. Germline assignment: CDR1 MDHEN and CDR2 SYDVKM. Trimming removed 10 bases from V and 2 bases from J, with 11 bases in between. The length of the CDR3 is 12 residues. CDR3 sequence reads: CATYGRNYGYTF. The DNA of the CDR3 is TGTGCCACCTACGGTAGAAACTATGGCTACACCTTC.

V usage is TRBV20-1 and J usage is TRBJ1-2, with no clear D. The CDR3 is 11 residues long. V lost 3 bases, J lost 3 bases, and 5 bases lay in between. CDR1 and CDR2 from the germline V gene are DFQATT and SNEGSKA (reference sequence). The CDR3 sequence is CSARAHYGYTF. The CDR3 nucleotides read TGCAGTGCTAGGGCCCACTATGGCTACACCTTC.

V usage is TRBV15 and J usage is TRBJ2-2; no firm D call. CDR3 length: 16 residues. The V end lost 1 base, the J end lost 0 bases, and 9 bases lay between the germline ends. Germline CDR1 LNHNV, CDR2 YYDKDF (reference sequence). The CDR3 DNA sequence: TGTGCCACCAGCAGAGGCGGTACAACGAACACCGGGGAGCTGTTTTTT. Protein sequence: CATSRGGTTNTGELFF.

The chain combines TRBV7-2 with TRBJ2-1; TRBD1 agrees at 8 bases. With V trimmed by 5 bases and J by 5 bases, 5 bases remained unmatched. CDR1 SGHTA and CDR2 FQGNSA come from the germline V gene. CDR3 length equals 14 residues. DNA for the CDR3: TGTGCCAGCAGCCCCGGACAGGGACACAATGAGCAGTTCTTC. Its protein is CASSPGQGHNEQFF. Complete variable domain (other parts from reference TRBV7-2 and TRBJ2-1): GAGVSQSPSNKVTEKGKDVELRCDPISGHTALYWYRQSLGQGLEFLIYFQGNSAPDKSGLPSDRFSAERTGGSVSTLTIQRTQQEDSAVYLCASSPGQGHNEQFFGPGTRLTVL.

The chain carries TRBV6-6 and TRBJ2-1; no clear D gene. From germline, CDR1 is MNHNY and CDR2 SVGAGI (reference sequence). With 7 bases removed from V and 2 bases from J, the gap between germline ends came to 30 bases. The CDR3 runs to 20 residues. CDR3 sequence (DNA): TGTGCCAGCACCTACCACGGCACCGCCAGACCAGCTAGAACCTACAATGAGCAGTTCTTC. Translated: CASTYHGTARPARTYNEQFF.

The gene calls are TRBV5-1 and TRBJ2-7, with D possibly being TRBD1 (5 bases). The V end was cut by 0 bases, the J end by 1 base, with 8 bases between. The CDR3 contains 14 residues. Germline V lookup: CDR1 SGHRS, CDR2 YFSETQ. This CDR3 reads CASSLGGGSYEQYF. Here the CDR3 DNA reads TGCGCCAGCAGCTTGGGGGGCGGATCCTACGAGCAGTACTTC.

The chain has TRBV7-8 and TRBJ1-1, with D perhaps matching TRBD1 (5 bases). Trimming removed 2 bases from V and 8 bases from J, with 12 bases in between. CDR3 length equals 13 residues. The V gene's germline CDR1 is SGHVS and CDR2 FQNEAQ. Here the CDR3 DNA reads TGTGCCAGCAGCTTAATCCTTGGGGCAGAAGCTTTCTTT. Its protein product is CASSLILGAEAFF.

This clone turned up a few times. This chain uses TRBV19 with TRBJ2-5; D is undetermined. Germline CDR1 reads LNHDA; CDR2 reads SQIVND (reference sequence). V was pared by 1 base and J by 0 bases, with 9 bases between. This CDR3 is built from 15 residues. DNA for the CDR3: TGTGCCAGTAGTATAGGTAGCTCGTACCAAGAGACCCAGTACTTC. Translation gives CASSIGSSYQETQYF.

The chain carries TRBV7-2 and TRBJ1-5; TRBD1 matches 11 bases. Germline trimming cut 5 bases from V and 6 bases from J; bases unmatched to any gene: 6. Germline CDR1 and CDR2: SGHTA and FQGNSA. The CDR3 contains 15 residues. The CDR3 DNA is TGTGCCAGCAGCCGGACAGGGGGCCTTCCTCAGCCCCAGCATTTT. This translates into CASSRTGGLPQPQHF.

The DNA for the CDR3 is TGTGCCACCAGCAGGGGCTGGGGGCAGGGTGGGTACGAGCAGTACTTC. This sequence encodes CATSRGWGQGGYEQYF. J is TRBJ2-7 and V is TRBV15; tentative D call: TRBD1 (6 bases). This CDR3 is 16 amino acids long. Trimming pared 3 bases from V and 4 bases from J, leaving 19 bases between. CDR1 is LNHNV, CDR2 YYDKDF, per germline (reference sequence).